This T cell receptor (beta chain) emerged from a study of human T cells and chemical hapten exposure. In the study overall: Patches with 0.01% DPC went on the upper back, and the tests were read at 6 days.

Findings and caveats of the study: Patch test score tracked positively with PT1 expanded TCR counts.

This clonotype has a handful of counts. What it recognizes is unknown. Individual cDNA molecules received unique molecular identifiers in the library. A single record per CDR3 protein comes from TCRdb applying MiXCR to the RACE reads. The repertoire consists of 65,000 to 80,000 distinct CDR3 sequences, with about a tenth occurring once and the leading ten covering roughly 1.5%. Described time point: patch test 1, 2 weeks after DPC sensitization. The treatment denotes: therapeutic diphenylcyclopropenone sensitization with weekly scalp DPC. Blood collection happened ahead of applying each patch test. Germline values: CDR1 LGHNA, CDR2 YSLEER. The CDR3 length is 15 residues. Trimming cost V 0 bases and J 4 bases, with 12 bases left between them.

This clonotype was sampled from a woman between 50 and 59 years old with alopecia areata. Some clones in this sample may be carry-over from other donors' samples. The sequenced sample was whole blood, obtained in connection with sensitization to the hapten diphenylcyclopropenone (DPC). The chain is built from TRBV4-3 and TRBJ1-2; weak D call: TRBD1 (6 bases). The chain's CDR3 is CASSQEWGPGYGYTF. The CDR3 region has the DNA TGCGCCAGCAGCCAAGAGTGGGGGCCAGGCTATGGCTACACCTTC.